This entry lists 29 T cell receptor beta chains sequenced from one sample in a study of radiation and T cells in renal cell carcinoma. Specified time point: blood 4 weeks post-SBRT, at nephrectomy. The treatment: 15 Gy SBRT to primary tumor, nephrectomy 4 weeks later. Libraries were prepared by immunoSEQ multiplex PCR; TCRdb keeps only in-frame clonotypes and omits some of them. Of under 200,000 clones listed, about 88% are singletons. Sequencing was performed on blood, taken from a patient whose treatment included radiotherapy and nephrectomy. The origin of the receptors is a woman between 50 and 59 years old with renal cell carcinoma.

The chain links TRBV7-8 to TRBJ2-5, with 7 bases that match TRBD2. CDR3 length equals 16 residues. CDR1 and CDR2 from the germline V gene are SGHVS and FQNEAQ. V shed 7 bases, J shed 2 bases, and the junction held 13 bases outside the gene matches. CDR3 region: CASILGGAGEQETQYF. CDR3 nucleotide sequence: TGTGCCAGCATCCTCGGCGGGGCGGGGGAACAAGAGACCCAGTACTTC.

This clone was detected once. The V and J genes are TRBV13 and TRBJ2-7, with 8 bases identical to TRBD1. Germline V gives CDR1 PRHDT, CDR2 FYEKMQ (reference sequence). The trim removed 2 bases at V and 3 bases at J, leaving 6 bases unmatched. The CDR3 has 15 residues. The chain's CDR3 is CASSLSGTGDYEQYF. CDR3 DNA: TGTGCCAGCAGCTTATCCGGGACAGGCGACTACGAGCAGTACTTC.

The chain links TRBV6-1 to TRBJ2-1; TRBD2 matches 9 bases. Looked up from germline, CDR1 is MNHNS and CDR2 is SASEGT. This CDR3 is built from 14 residues. The J segment lost 10 bases and the V segment lost 6 bases, leaving 10 bases of the junction unmatched. CDR3 sequence reads: CASRGLAVEGEQFF. The CDR3, as DNA: TGTGCCAGCAGGGGACTAGCAGTCGAAGGGGAGCAGTTCTTC.

The CDR3 loop reads CSVLPGGYGYTF. CDR3 bases: TGCAGCGTCCTCCCCGGGGGGTATGGCTACACCTTC. The rearrangement links TRBV29-1 to TRBJ1-2, with D maybe TRBD1 (5 bases). This CDR3 has 12 residues. Germline loops: CDR1 SQVTM, CDR2 ANQGSEA. V lost 6 bases, J lost 5 bases, and 13 bases lay in between.

The CDR3 loop reads CASSLDRGETQYF. Written as DNA, the CDR3 is TGTGCCAGCAGCTTGGACAGGGGGGAGACCCAGTACTTC. The V and J genes are TRBV5-4 and TRBJ2-5, with 8 bases identical to TRBD1. The CDR3 consists of 13 residues. From germline, CDR1 is SGHNT and CDR2 YYREEE (reference sequence). The trim removed 0 bases at V and 5 bases at J, leaving 0 bases unmatched. The full variable domain, its missing parts supplied by reference TRBV5-4 and TRBJ2-5, is ETGVTQSPTHLIKTRGQQVTLRCSSQSGHNTVSWYQQALGQGPQFIFQYYREEENGRGNFPPRFSGLQFPNYSSELNVNALELDDSALYLCASSLDRGETQYFGPGTRLLVL.

The rearrangement links TRBV5-5 to TRBJ1-4, with 9 bases matching TRBD1. V was pared by 5 bases and J by 6 bases, with 8 bases of the junction left unmatched. Germline CDR1 SGHKS, CDR2 YYEKEE (reference sequence). This CDR3 has 15 residues. The CDR3 region has the DNA TGTGCCAGCAGTCGAAGGTGGACAGGGGATGAAAAACTGTTTTTT. It encodes CASSRRWTGDEKLFF.

The V call is TRBV6-6, the J call TRBJ2-4; either TRBD1 or TRBD2 may supply D (5 bases each). Germline lookup yields CDR1 MNHNY and CDR2 SVGAGI (reference sequence). The V and J ends lost 6 bases and 4 bases respectively, with 19 bases between them. This CDR3 contains 16 residues. CDR3 in DNA: TGTGCCAGCAGAAATGGGTCGGGACGGAGTAAAAACATTCAGTACTTC. The encoded protein is CASRNGSGRSKNIQYF.

V is TRBV21-1 and J is TRBJ2-3; the DNA was not used to check the table's D call, TRBD2. TRBV21-1 is labeled a pseudogene. The CDR3 length is 15 residues. The CDR3 region has the DNA TGTGCCAGCAGCAATAACGGTTCGTCGGGGGATACGCAGTATTTT. Protein: CASSNNGSSGDTQYF.

This chain links TRBV5-3 with TRBJ1-2; unclear D gene. TRBV5-3 has ORF status, its function being uncertain. There are 14 residues in the CDR3. The V end was cut by 4 bases, the J end by 2 bases, with 12 bases between. For the CDR3, the DNA is TGTGCCAGAAGCCTAAGGGTCCTGAACTATGGCTACACCTTC. Protein: CARSLRVLNYGYTF.

The chain is built from TRBV6-1 and TRBJ2-3; 7 bases map to TRBD1. Germline-derived CDR1 and CDR2 are MNHNS and SASEGT. V was clipped by 6 bases and J by 2 bases; unmatched bases: 8. This CDR3 spans 15 amino acids. The CDR3 loop is CASRHRDSNTDTQYF. CDR3 DNA sequence: TGTGCCAGCAGGCACCGGGACAGTAACACAGATACGCAGTATTTT.

The J gene is TRBJ1-1, the V gene TRBV7-9; unclear D gene. Germline V CDR1 and CDR2: SEHNR, FQNEAQ (reference sequence). V gave up 5 bases and J gave up 10 bases, with 14 bases separating them. The CDR3 covers 12 residues. The CDR3 nucleotides read TGTGCCAGCAGCCCCTACGGCCGTGGAGCTTTCTTT. Encoded protein: CASSPYGRGAFF.

The sample holds a few counts of this clone. The chain joins TRBV5-1 to TRBJ2-1, with D perhaps TRBD1 (7 bases). The CDR3 has 13 amino acids. V lost 8 bases to trimming and J lost 4 bases, with 13 bases between them. CDR1 and CDR2 (germline): SGHRS, YFSETQ. The CDR3 nucleotides read TGCGCCAGTTCCGCGGGACAGTACAATGAGCAGTTCTTC. Translating it yields CASSAGQYNEQFF.

The chain combines TRBV5-1 with TRBJ1-1; D gene uncertain. CDR1 and CDR2 (germline): SGHRS, YFSETQ. This CDR3 contains 14 residues. Trimming left V 4 bases short and J 0 bases short, with 10 bases between. The DNA of the CDR3 is TGCGCCAGCAGCCTCGACGGGATGAACACTGAAGCTTTCTTT. Residues: CASSLDGMNTEAFF.

The V call is TRBV7-2, the J call TRBJ2-3; tentatively, D is TRBD1 (6 bases). Germline CDR1 reads SGHTA; CDR2 reads FQGNSA. V shed 3 bases and J shed 7 bases, with 14 bases lying between them. The CDR3 is 14 residues long. The CDR3 sequence is CASSFTSGVNTQYF. The DNA of the CDR3 is TGTGCCAGCAGCTTCACATCAGGGGTAAATACGCAGTATTTT.

The rearrangement joins TRBV7-8 to TRBJ1-5, with D maybe TRBD1 (5 bases). CDR3 length equals 14 residues. Trimming left V 5 bases short and J 5 bases short, with 13 bases between. Germline values: CDR1 SGHVS, CDR2 FQNEAQ. CDR3 residues: CASSRGTEYQPQHF. As DNA, the CDR3 is TGTGCCAGCAGCCGCGGGACGGAATATCAGCCCCAGCATTTT.

The chain is built from TRBV25-1 and TRBJ1-4, with D unclear. The V end lost 5 bases, the J end lost 0 bases, and 13 bases lay between the germline ends. CDR1 and CDR2 from the germline V gene are MGHDK and SYGVNS. The CDR3 covers 16 residues. In nucleotides, the CDR3 is TGTGCCAGCAGTAAAGGCGAGCTTACAACTAATGAAAAACTGTTTTTT. Translating it yields CASSKGELTTNEKLFF.

This clone was found once. The J gene is TRBJ2-7, the V gene TRBV15; 12 nucleotides match TRBD1. This CDR3 is 15 amino acids long. CDR1 LNHNV and CDR2 YYDKDF come from the germline V gene (reference sequence). The junction had 8 bases not matched to a gene; V was cut back by 4 bases and J by 7 bases. The CDR3 DNA follows: TGTGCCACCAGCACCCGGGGACAGGGGGCTCGGGAGCAGTACTTC. As protein: CATSTRGQGAREQYF.

Only a few counts were recorded for this clone. The chain recombines TRBV2 with TRBJ1-1; the match to TRBD1 covers 7 bases. The germline V gene has CDR1 SNHLY and CDR2 FYNNEI. The CDR3 consists of 17 residues. V shed 2 bases and J 1 base; nucleotides not matched to a gene: 10. CDR3 loop: CASSEPRRTGRNTEAFF. CDR3 DNA: TGTGCCAGCAGTGAACCTAGACGGACAGGACGGAACACTGAAGCTTTCTTT. The whole variable domain, remainder taken from reference TRBV2 and TRBJ1-1, is EPEVTQTPSHQVTQMGQEVILRCVPISNHLYFYWYRQILGQKVEFLVSFYNNEISEKSEIFDDQFSVERPDGSNFTLKIRSTKLEDSAMYFCASSEPRRTGRNTEAFFGQGTRLTVV.

The chain is built from TRBV11-1 and TRBJ2-5; 11 nucleotides line up with TRBD2. The V and J ends lost 6 bases and 5 bases, in that order; junction bases with no gene match: 11. From germline, CDR1 is SGHAT and CDR2 FQDESV (reference sequence). The CDR3 is 16 amino acids. The CDR3 nucleotides are TGTGCCAGCAGAAGAGGGACTAGCGGTTTCCAGGAGACCCAGTACTTC. As protein: CASRRGTSGFQETQYF.

In this sample, this clone turned up once. The CDR3 coding sequence is TGTGCCAGCAGCGAAACAGGGACGAGCTCCTACGAGCAGTACTTC. This translates into CASSETGTSSYEQYF. V is TRBV6-5 and J is TRBJ2-7, with D possibly being TRBD1 (6 bases). The CDR3 consists of 15 residues. Trimming removed 6 bases from V and 0 bases from J, with 15 bases in between. Germline CDR1 MNHEY, CDR2 SVGAGI.

The rearrangement joins TRBV15 to TRBJ1-2, with 10 bases lining up with TRBD1. The V segment lost 5 bases and the J segment 4 bases; nucleotides outside the gene matches: 10. The CDR3 consists of 16 residues. From germline, CDR1 is LNHNV and CDR2 YYDKDF (reference sequence). CDR3 protein: CATSGLDRGYGYGYTF. Here the CDR3 DNA reads TGTGCCACCAGCGGATTGGACAGGGGGTATGGCTATGGCTACACCTTC. The complete variable domain, with remaining parts taken from reference TRBV15 and TRBJ1-2, reads DAMVIQNPRYQVTQFGKPVTLSCSQTLNHNVMYWYQQKSSQAPKLLFHYYDKDFNNEADTPDNFQSRRPNTSFCFLDIRSPGLGDTAMYLCATSGLDRGYGYGYTFGSGTRLTVV.

DNA of the CDR3: TGCGCCAGCAGCCTAAACGCCGGGACCCACTATGGCTACACCTTC. This gives the protein CASSLNAGTHYGYTF. This chain links TRBV4-1 with TRBJ1-2, with a weak D call TRBD1 (5 bases). V lost 4 bases and J 3 bases, leaving 15 bases between the germline ends. CDR1 is MGHRA, CDR2 YSYEKL, per germline. This CDR3 has 15 residues.

V gene TRBV7-2 combines with J gene TRBJ2-3; tentatively, D is TRBD2 (5 bases). CDR1 and CDR2 (germline): SGHTA, FQGNSA. The CDR3 has 14 residues. V was cut by 1 base and J by 4 bases, with 9 bases left in between. The CDR3 loop is CASSLGEPADTQYF. The CDR3 DNA reads TGTGCCAGCAGCTTAGGGGAGCCCGCAGATACGCAGTATTTT.

The chain carries TRBV6-1 and TRBJ2-1; no definite D call. Trimming shortened V by 3 bases and J by 8 bases, and 23 bases separated the two germline ends. Germline V lookup: CDR1 MNHNS, CDR2 SASEGT. CDR3 size: 17 residues. This CDR3 reads CASSEEPVPSARDEQFF. The CDR3 region has the DNA TGTGCCAGCAGTGAGGAACCTGTCCCGTCCGCCCGCGATGAGCAGTTCTTC.

CDR3 sequence (DNA): TGTGCCAGCAGCCAAGGGACTAGCGGGGCCGACAATGAGCAGTTCTTC. Protein product: CASSQGTSGADNEQFF. The V and J genes are TRBV4-2 and TRBJ2-1, with 12 bases identical to TRBD2. Looked up from germline, CDR1 is LGHNA and CDR2 is YNFKEQ. The trim removed 1 base at V and 5 bases at J, leaving 3 bases unmatched. CDR3 size: 16 residues.

A remark on this clone: Other nucleotide sequences from this sample produce the same CDR3. The chain combines TRBV19 with TRBJ2-3; D is unclear. The CDR3 runs 11 residues. Trimming cost V 3 bases and J 5 bases, with 3 bases left between them. Germline lookup yields CDR1 LNHDA and CDR2 SQIVND (reference sequence). The CDR3 nucleotides are TGTGCCAGTAGTATTGGAGATACGCAGTATTTT. It translates to CASSIGDTQYF.

The V gene is TRBV5-1, the J gene TRBJ1-2; D is possibly TRBD1 (5 bases). Germline CDR1 and CDR2: SGHRS and YFSETQ. Between the trimmed V and J ends, which lost 6 bases and 4 bases, there was a span of 19 bases. The CDR3 runs to 15 residues. The CDR3 reads CASTDPGRTFYGYTF. CDR3 DNA: TGCGCCAGCACAGATCCGGGACGTACCTTCTATGGCTACACCTTC.

To note about this clone: This sample includes further DNA sequences coding for the same CDR3. CDR3: CASSLVLAGDNEQFF. The DNA of the CDR3 is TGCGCCAGCAGCTTGGTCCTAGCGGGAGACAATGAGCAGTTCTTC. The rearrangement links TRBV5-1 to TRBJ2-1, with 10 bases lining up with TRBD2. Losses at the gene ends were 0 bases for V and 5 bases for J; bases not matched to a gene: 2. The CDR3 covers 15 residues. Germline CDR1 is SGHRS and CDR2 is YFSETQ.

The V gene is TRBV28, the J gene TRBJ1-4; D gene unclear. The CDR3 has 12 amino acids. The V end was cut by 5 bases, the J end by 8 bases, with 9 bases between. Germline assignment: CDR1 MDHEN and CDR2 SYDVKM. The CDR3 bases are TGTGCCAGCAGTGCTAAACGGGAAAAACTGTTTTTT. It yields the protein CASSAKREKLFF.